The text below deals with one TCR beta chain. Its antigen is unknown. V shed 6 bases, J shed 6 bases, and the junction held 10 bases outside the gene matches. The CDR3 runs 14 residues. The germline V gene encodes CDR1 LNHDA and CDR2 SQIVND (reference sequence). The table came from immunoSEQ multiplex PCR; TCRdb's copy has only in-frame clones and leaves some out. The table has approximately 110,000 clones, about 88% seen once. This sample is part of a study of T cell responses to AZD1222 COVID-19 vaccine. Study-wide points: Recipients of AZD1222 seropositive at baseline numbered only 6 or 7. Spike was spanned by vaccine-associated CD4 TCRs, which were dominant at 160-218 and 743-854.

The TCR was taken from an adult in good health. The gene calls are TRBV19 and TRBJ1-1, with 7 positions matching TRBD1. Sequenced here: peripheral blood, sampled on day 0 of AZD1222 vaccination. The CDR3 here is CASRTGTAAPEAFF. For the CDR3, the DNA is TGTGCCAGTAGAACCGGGACAGCCGCCCCTGAAGCTTTCTTT.